This record covers a single TCR beta chain. The sample is drawn from a study of T cell responses to AZD1222 COVID-19 vaccine. TCRdb's table, derived via immunoSEQ multiplex PCR, lists solely in-frame clones and lacks some. The sample has approximately 170,000 clones, 75% to 90% seen once. The CDR3 extends over 14 amino acids. V was shortened by 4 bases and J by 0 bases, with 13 bases between the two germline ends. Germline-derived CDR1 and CDR2 are SQVTM and ANQGSEA. This receptor was obtained from an adult in good health. The rearrangement joins TRBV29-1 to TRBJ2-7; D call uncertain. The starting material was peripheral blood, obtained on day 0 of AZD1222 vaccination. CDR3 DNA sequence: TGCAGCGTTGGGGTGGCAGGTTACTCCTACGAGCAGTACTTC. It specifies CSVGVAGYSYEQYF.